This TCR beta chain derives from a study of blood T cell repertoires in COVID-19. Study information: Donors in the United States, Italy and Spain gave samples during acute or convalescent COVID-19.

From germline, CDR1 is SGHRS and CDR2 YFSETQ. V lost 3 bases to trimming and J lost 8 bases; unmatched junction nucleotides: 7. The CDR3 is made up of 15 amino acids. The table came from immunoSEQ multiplex PCR; TCRdb's copy has only in-frame clones and leaves some out. The table includes tens of thousands of clones, less than 95% detected once. While infection was still active, Seattle patients were enrolled and then followed longitudinally. The receptor was isolated from a man between 50 and 59 years old with COVID-19, enrolled during active disease. The V call is TRBV5-1, the J call TRBJ2-1; 11 nucleotides agree with TRBD1. What was sequenced was peripheral blood. The CDR3 spells CASSSGQGARHEQFF. In DNA, the CDR3 is TGCGCCAGCAGCTCAGGACAGGGGGCGCGCCATGAGCAGTTCTTC.